This TCR beta chain was sequenced for a study of cytomegalovirus exposure and HLA in healthy donors. General study results and limits: In a later analysis, compared with equally common non-associated chains, HLA-associated beta chains were more expanded. The availability of immune exposure information extended only to CMV serostatus.

This clone was recorded only once. Its target is unknown. Primers for the PCR totalled 60 Vbeta and 13 Jbeta. Data came from immunoSEQ multiplex PCR; TCRdb stores just in-frame clones and leaves some out. The repertoire holds approximately 140,000 clones, roughly 78% seen once, with around 6.5% in the top ten. Input material: PBMCs. The sequence derives from a man aged 50-60 years in good health and CMV-seropositive.

DNA of the CDR3: TGTGCCAGCAGTATTGGACTAGCGGGACAGGAGACCCAGTACTTC. It translates to CASSIGLAGQETQYF. J is TRBJ2-5 and V is TRBV6-6; 12 nucleotides agree with TRBD2. This CDR3 has 15 amino acids. CDR1 and CDR2 (germline): MNHNY, SVGAGI (reference sequence). The J segment lost 5 bases and the V segment lost 5 bases, leaving 6 bases of the junction unmatched.